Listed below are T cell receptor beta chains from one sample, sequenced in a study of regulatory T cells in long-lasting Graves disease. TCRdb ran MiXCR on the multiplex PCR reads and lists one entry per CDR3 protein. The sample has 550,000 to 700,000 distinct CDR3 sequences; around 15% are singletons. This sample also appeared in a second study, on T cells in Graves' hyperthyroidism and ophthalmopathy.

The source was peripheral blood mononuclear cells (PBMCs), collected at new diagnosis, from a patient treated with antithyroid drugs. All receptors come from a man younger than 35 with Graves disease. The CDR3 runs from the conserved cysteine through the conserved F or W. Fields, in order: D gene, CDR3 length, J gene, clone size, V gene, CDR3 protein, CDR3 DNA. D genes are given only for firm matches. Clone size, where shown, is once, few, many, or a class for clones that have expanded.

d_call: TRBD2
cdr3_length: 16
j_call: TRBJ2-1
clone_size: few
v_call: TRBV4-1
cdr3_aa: CASSLTSGATYNEQFF
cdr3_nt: TGCGCCAGCAGCCTGACTAGCGGGGCTACCTACAATGAGCAGTTCTTC

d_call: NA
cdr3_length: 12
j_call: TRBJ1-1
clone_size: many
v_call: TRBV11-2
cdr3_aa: CASRQVNTEAFF
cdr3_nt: TGTGCCAGCAGGCAGGTGAACACTGAAGCTTTCTTT

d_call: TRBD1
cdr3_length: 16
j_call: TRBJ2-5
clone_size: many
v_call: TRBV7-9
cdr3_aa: CASSLGTGILQETQYF
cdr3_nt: TGTGCCAGCAGCTTAGGGACAGGGATTTTACAAGAGACCCAGTACTTC

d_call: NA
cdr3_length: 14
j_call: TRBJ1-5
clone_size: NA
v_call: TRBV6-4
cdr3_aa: CASTHRDFNQPQHF
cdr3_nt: TGTGCCAGCACACACAGGGATTTCAATCAGCCCCAGCATTTT

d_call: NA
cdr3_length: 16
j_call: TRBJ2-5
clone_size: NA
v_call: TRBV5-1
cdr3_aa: CASSRLRLGGWETQYF
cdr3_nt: TGCGCCAGCAGCCGTCTCCGTTTAGGTGGTTGGGAGACCCAGTACTTC

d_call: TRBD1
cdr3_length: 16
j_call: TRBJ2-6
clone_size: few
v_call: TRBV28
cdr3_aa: CASRHRQGTGANVLTF
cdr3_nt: TGTGCCAGCAGACATAGACAGGGTACTGGGGCCAACGTCCTGACTTTC

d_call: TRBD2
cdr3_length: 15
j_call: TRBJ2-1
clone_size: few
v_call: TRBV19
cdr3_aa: CASSISTSGYNEQFF
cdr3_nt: TGTGCCAGTAGTATATCAACTAGCGGGTACAATGAGCAGTTCTTC

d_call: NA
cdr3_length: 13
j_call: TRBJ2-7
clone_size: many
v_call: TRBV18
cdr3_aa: CASSQVGTREQYF
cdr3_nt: TGTGCCAGCTCACAAGTTGGCACGCGGGAGCAGTACTTC

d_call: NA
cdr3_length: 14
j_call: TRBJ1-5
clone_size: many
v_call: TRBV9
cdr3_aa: CASSVGSSNQPQHF
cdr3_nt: TGTGCCAGCAGCGTAGGCTCCAGCAATCAGCCCCAGCATTTT

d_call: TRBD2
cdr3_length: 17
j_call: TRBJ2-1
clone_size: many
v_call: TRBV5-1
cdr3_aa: CASRNRGLAETYNEQFF
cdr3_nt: TGCGCCAGCAGGAACCGCGGACTAGCGGAAACCTACAATGAGCAGTTCTTC

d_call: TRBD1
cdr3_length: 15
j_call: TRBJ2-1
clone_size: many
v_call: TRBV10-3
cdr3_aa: CAISESTGVYNEQFF
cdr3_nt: TGTGCCATCAGTGAGTCGACAGGGGTGTACAATGAGCAGTTCTTC

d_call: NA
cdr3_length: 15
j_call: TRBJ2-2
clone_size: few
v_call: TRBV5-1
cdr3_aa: CASSPETANTGELFF
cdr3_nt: TGCGCCAGCAGCCCTGAGACAGCGAACACCGGGGAGCTGTTTTTT

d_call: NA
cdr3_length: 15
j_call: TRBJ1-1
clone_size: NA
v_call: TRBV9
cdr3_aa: CASSVEAQGNTEAFF
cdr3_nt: TGTGCCAGCAGCGTAGAAGCTCAGGGAAACACTGAAGCTTTCTTT

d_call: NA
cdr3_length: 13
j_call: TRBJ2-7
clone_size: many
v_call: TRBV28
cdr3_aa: CASSHGLSYEQYF
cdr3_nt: TGTGCCAGCAGTCACGGACTGTCCTACGAGCAGTACTTC

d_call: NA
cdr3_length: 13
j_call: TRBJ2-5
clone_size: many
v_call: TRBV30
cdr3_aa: CAWSGRVQETQYF
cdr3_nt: TGTGCCTGGAGCGGGAGAGTACAAGAGACCCAGTACTTC

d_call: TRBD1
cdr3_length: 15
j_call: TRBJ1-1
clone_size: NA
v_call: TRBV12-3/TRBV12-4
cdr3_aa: CASRSYDRAATEAFF
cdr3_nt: TGTGCCAGCAGATCGTACGACAGGGCAGCCACTGAAGCTTTCTTT

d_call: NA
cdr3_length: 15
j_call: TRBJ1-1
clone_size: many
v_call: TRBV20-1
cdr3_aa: CSAFGEDLWNTEAFF
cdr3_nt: TGCAGTGCCTTTGGTGAAGACTTGTGGAACACTGAAGCTTTCTTT

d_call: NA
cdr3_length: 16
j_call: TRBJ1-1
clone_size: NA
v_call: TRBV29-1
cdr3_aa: CSVLRIGLLRDTEAFF
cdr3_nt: TGCAGCGTTTTACGAATCGGTCTCCTCCGGGACACTGAAGCTTTCTTT